This T cell receptor (beta chain) was documented in a study of T cell changes during pregnancy in multiple sclerosis. The ends were cut back, 3 bases at V and 6 bases at J, with 15 bases in the middle. The CDR3 covers 15 residues. Germline values: CDR1 SGDLS, CDR2 YYNGEE. To note about this clone: The same CDR3 can be traced to other DNA sequences in this sample.

This table comes from immunoSEQ multiplex PCR, and its TCRdb copy is limited to in-frame clones, with some not included. The table lists around 63,000 clones, 85% to 95% of them singletons. The sample consisted of CD8+ T cells from peripheral blood mononuclear cells, taken in the third trimester of pregnancy. This clonotype originated in a female donor in good health, enrolled as a control in a pregnancy study. The chain joins TRBV9 to TRBJ1-4; tentatively, D is TRBD1 (6 bases). The CDR3 sequence is CASSALTGRDEKLFF. The CDR3 DNA is TGTGCCAGCAGCGCCCTAACAGGGAGGGATGAAAAACTGTTTTTT.